The rows below give T cell receptor beta chains drawn from one sample of a study of blood T cell repertoires in COVID-19. Some clones are missing from TCRdb's copy, which holds only in-frame ones; the method was immunoSEQ multiplex PCR. The sample includes tens of thousands of clones, more than 70% of them seen just once. The sequenced sample was peripheral blood. These receptors originate from a man between 60 and 70 years old with acute or convalescent COVID-19. Each CDR3 is given with its conserved first and last residue. The D gene is left open where the match is weak. Size is stated for part of the rows, as once, few or many counts, or as a class when the clone is expanded.

TRBV11-2,-,TRBD2,16,TRBJ2-7,CASSLDPGGNSYEQYF,TGTGCCAGCAGCTTAGATCCGGGGGGGAACTCCTACGAGCAGTACTTC
TRBV29-1,-,TRBD1,13,TRBJ2-3,CSVSGTGGDTQYF,TGCAGCGTTTCCGGGACAGGCGGGGATACGCAGTATTTT
TRBV6-6,-,-,15,TRBJ2-3,CASSTAGKSTDTQYF,TGTGCCAGCAGTACCGCAGGGAAAAGCACAGATACGCAGTATTTT
TRBV7-8,-,-,16,TRBJ1-2,CASSLAGGGRNYGYTF,TGTGCCAGCAGCTTAGCGGGAGGGGGGCGAAACTATGGCTACACCTTC
TRBV5-1,once,-,15,TRBJ1-1,CASSGRGRADTEAFF,TGCGCCAGCAGCGGGAGGGGGAGGGCAGACACTGAAGCTTTCTTT
TRBV29-1,-,TRBD1,16,TRBJ2-2,CSVARPGQGAGGELFF,TGCAGCGTCGCCCGCCCGGGACAGGGGGCCGGCGGGGAGCTGTTTTTT
TRBV19,-,-,14,TRBJ1-1,CASSPEREVTEAFF,TGTGCCAGTAGCCCGGAGAGGGAAGTGACTGAAGCTTTCTTT
TRBV5-6,-,TRBD1,16,TRBJ2-2,CASSLGWDRGPGELFF,TGTGCCAGCAGCTTGGGCTGGGACAGGGGCCCCGGGGAGCTGTTTTTT
TRBV28,medium-sized,-,12,TRBJ2-3,CASSLSLHTQYF,TGTGCCAGCAGCCTCTCCCTTCATACGCAGTATTTT
TRBV28,-,TRBD2,16,TRBJ2-5,CASSLSIAGPQETQYF,TGTGCCAGCAGTTTATCGATAGCGGGGCCCCAAGAGACCCAGTACTTC
TRBV3-1/TRBV3-2,few,-,16,TRBJ2-1,CASSQVNTMRHNEQFF,TGTGCCAGCAGCCAAGTGAATACTATGAGACACAATGAGCAGTTCTTC
TRBV29-1,-,TRBD2,13,TRBJ2-1,CSVGRLARNEQFF,TGCAGCGTCGGTCGACTAGCCCGCAATGAGCAGTTCTTC
TRBV9,-,TRBD2,21,TRBJ2-4,CASSVGGTGTSGELAKNIQYF,TGTGCCAGCAGCGTAGGAGGGACCGGGACTAGCGGGGAGCTAGCCAAAAACATTCAGTACTTC
TRBV28,-,-,14,TRBJ2-1,CASRTRTTYNEQFF,TGTGCCAGCAGAACCAGGACTACTTACAATGAGCAGTTCTTC
TRBV7-9,-,-,12,TRBJ2-7,CASSLSSYEQYF,TGTGCCAGCAGCTTGAGTTCCTACGAGCAGTACTTC
TRBV14,-,TRBD1,16,TRBJ1-1,CASSRITGVGHTEAFF,TGTGCCAGCAGCCGGATAACAGGGGTTGGTCACACTGAAGCTTTCTTT
TRBV28,-,TRBD1,15,TRBJ2-7,CASGYSRTGPVEQYF,TGTGCCAGCGGCTATTCCAGGACAGGGCCGGTCGAGCAGTACTTC